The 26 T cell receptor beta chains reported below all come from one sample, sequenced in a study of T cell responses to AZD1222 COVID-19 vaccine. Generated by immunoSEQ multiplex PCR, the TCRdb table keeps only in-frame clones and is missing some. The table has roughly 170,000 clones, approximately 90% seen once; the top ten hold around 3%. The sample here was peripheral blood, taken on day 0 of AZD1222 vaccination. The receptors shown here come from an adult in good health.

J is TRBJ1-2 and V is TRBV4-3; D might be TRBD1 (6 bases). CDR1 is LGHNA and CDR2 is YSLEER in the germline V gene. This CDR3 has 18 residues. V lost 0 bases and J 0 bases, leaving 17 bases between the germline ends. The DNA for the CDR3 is TGCGCCAGCAGCCAAGATCGACCAGGGGTTCTTTCTAACTATGGCTACACCTTC. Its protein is CASSQDRPGVLSNYGYTF.

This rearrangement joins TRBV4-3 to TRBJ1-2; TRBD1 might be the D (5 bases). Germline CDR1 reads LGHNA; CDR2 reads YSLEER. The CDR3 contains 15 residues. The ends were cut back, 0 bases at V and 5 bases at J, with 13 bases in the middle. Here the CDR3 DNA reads TGCGCCAGCAGCCAAGAAACAGGTTTTGGTTATGGCTACACCTTC. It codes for CASSQETGFGYGYTF.

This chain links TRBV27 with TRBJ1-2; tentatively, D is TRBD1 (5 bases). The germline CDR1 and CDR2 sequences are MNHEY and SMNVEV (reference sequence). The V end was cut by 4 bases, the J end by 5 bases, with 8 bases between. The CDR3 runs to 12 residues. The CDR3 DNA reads TGTGCCAGCAGTTCCTCAGGGTATGGCTACACCTTC. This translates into CASSSSGYGYTF.

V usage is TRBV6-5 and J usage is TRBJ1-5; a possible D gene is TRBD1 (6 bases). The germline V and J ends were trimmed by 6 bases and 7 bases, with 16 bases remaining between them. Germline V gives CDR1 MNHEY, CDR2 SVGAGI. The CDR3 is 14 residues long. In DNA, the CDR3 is TGTGCCAGCAGCCCACAGGGCTTCGAGCAGCCCCAGCATTTT. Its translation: CASSPQGFEQPQHF.

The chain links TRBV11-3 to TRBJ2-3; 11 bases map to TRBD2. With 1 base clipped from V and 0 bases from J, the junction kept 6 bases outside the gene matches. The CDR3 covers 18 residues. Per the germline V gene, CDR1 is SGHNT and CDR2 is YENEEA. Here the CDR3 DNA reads TGTGCCAGCAGCTTAGGGCCGGGACTAGCGGCTAGCACAGATACGCAGTATTTT. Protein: CASSLGPGLAASTDTQYF. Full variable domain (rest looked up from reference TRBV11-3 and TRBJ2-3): EAGVVQSPRYKIIEKKQPVAFWCNPISGHNTLYWYLQNLGQGPELLIRYENEEAVDDSQLPKDRFSAERLKGVDSTLKIQPAELGDSAVYLCASSLGPGLAASTDTQYFGPGTRLTVL.

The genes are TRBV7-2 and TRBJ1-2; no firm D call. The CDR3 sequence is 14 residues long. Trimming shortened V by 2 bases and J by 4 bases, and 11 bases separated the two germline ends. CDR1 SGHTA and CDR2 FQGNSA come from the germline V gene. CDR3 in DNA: TGTGCCAGCAGCTTATCCAGGCAGAGCTATGGCTACACCTTC. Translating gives CASSLSRQSYGYTF. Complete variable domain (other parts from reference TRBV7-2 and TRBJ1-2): GAGVSQSPSNKVTEKGKDVELRCDPISGHTALYWYRQSLGQGLEFLIYFQGNSAPDKSGLPSDRFSAERTGGSVSTLTIQRTQQEDSAVYLCASSLSRQSYGYTFGSGTRLTVV.

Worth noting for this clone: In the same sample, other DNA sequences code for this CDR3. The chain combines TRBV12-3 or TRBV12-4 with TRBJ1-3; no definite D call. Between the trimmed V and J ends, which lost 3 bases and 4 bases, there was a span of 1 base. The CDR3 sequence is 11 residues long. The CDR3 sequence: CASSLGNTIYF. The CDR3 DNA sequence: TGTGCCAGCAGTTTGGGAAACACCATATATTTT.

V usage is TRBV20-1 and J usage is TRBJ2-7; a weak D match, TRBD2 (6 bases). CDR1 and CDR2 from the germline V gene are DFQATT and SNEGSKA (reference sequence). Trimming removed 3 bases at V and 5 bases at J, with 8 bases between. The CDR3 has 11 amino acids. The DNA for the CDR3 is TGCAGTGCTAGTTGGGGGGACGAGCAGTACTTC. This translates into CSASWGDEQYF.

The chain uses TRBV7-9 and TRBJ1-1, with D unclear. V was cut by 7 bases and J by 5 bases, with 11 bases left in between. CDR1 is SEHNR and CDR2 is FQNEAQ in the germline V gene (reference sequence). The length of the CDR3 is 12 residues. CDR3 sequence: CASMKGNTEAFF. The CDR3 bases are TGTGCCAGCATGAAGGGAAATACTGAAGCTTTCTTT.

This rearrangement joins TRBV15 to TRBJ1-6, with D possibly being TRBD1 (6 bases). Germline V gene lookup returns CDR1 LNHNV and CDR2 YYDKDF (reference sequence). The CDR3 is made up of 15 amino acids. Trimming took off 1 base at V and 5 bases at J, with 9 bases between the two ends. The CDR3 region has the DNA TGTGCCACCAGCAGAGGACAGGTCGATAATTCACCCCTCCACTTT. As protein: CATSRGQVDNSPLHF.

The CDR3 spells CAWSRDSYNEQFF. The CDR3 DNA reads TGTGCCTGGAGTAGGGACTCCTACAATGAGCAGTTCTTC. The rearrangement uses TRBV30 and TRBJ2-1; unclear D gene. Trimming left V 2 bases short and J 0 bases short, with 5 bases between. The CDR3 consists of 13 residues. Germline CDR1 and CDR2: GTSNPN and SVGIG (reference sequence).

CDR3 sequence reads: CASSQGLAGRGDTQYF. CDR3 DNA sequence: TGTGCCAGCAGCCAAGGGCTAGCGGGGCGCGGGGATACGCAGTATTTT. The chain uses TRBV4-2 and TRBJ2-3; 9 bases fit TRBD2. J gave up 6 bases and V 1 base, and 8 bases lay outside the gene matches. Germline loops: CDR1 LGHNA, CDR2 YNFKEQ. This CDR3 spans 16 amino acids.

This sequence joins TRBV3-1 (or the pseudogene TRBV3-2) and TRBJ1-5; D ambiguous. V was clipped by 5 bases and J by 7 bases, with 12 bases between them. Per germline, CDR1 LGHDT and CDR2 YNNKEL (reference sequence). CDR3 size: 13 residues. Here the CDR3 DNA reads TGTGCCAGCAGCACCCGGGCCGCGCAGCCCCAGCATTTT. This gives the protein CASSTRAAQPQHF.

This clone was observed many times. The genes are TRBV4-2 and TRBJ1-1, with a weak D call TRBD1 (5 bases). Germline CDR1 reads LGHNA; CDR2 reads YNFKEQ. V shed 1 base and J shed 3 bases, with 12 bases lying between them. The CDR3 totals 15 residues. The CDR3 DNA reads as TGTGCCAGCAGCCAAGGGACGGGGCGCTACACTGAAGCTTTCTTT. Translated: CASSQGTGRYTEAFF.

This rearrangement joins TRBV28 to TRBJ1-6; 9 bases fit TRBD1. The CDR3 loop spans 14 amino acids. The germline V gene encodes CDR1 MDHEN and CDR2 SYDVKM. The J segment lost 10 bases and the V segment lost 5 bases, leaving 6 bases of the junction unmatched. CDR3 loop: CASSLGTGSSPLHF. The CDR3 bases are TGTGCCAGCAGTCTAGGGACAGGGAGCTCACCCCTCCACTTT.

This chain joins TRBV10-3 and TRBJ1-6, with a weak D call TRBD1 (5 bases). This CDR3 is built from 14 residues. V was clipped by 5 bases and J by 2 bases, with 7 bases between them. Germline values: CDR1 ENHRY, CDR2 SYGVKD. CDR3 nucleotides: TGTGCCATCAGTCAGGGTGCCTATAATTCACCCCTCCACTTT. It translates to CAISQGAYNSPLHF.

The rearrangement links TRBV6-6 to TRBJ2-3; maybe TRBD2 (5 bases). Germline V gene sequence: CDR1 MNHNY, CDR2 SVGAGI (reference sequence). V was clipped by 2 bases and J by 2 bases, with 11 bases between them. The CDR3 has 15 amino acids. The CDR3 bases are TGTGCCAGCAGTTACACCCGGGGTTTCACAGATACGCAGTATTTT. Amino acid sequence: CASSYTRGFTDTQYF.

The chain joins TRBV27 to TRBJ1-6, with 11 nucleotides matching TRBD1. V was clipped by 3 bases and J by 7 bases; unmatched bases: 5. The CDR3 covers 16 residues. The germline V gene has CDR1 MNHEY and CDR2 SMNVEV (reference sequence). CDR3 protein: CASSLRGQGDNSPLHF. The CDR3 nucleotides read TGTGCCAGCAGTTTGCGGGGACAGGGGGACAATTCACCCCTCCACTTT.

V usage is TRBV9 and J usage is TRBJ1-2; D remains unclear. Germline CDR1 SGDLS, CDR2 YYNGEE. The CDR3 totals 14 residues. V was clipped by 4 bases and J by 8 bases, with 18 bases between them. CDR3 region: CASSPRWTVWGYTF. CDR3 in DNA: TGTGCCAGCAGCCCCCGTTGGACGGTATGGGGCTACACCTTC.

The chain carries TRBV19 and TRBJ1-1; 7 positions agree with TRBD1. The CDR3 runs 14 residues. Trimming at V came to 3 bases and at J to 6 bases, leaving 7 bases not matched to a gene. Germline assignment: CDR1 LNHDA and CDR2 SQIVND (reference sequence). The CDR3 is CASSIKGARAEAFF. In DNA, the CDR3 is TGTGCCAGTAGTATTAAGGGGGCGAGGGCTGAAGCTTTCTTT.

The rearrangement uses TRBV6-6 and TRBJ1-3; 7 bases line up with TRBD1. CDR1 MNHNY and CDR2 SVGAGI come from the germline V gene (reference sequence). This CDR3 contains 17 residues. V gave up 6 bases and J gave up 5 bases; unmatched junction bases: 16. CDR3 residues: CASSRYALQGKRNTIYF. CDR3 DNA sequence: TGTGCCAGCAGCCGATACGCACTACAGGGGAAGAGAAACACCATATATTTT.

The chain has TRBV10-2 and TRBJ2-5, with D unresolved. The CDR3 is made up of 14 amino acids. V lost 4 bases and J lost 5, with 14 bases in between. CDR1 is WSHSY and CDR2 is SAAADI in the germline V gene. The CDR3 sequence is CASSGIGETETQYF. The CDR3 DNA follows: TGCGCCAGCAGTGGAATCGGTGAAACGGAGACCCAGTACTTC.

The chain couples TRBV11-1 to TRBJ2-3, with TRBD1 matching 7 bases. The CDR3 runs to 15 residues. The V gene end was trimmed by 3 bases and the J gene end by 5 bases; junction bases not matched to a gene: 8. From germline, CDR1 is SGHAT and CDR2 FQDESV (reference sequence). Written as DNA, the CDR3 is TGTGCCAGCAGCTTTGGGCAGGGGGTCAGAGATACGCAGTATTTT. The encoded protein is CASSFGQGVRDTQYF.

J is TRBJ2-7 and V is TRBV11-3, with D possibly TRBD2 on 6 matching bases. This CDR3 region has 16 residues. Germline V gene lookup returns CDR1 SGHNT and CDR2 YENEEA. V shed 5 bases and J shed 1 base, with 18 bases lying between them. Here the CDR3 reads CASSTIGSLASYEQYF. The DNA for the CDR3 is TGTGCCAGCAGCACCATCGGATCTCTAGCGTCCTACGAGCAGTACTTC.

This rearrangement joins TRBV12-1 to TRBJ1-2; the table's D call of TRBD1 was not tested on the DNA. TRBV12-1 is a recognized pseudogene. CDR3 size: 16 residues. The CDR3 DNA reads TGTGCCAGCAGCTTCGGGCCTACAGGGACGCTTTTTGGCTACACCTTC. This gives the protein CASSFGPTGTLFGYTF.

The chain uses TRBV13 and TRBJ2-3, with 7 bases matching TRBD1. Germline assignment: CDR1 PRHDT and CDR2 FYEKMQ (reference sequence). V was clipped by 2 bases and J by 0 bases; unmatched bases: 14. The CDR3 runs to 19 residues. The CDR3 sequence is CASSLTVRDSLISTDTQYF. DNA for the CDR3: TGTGCCAGCAGCTTAACTGTTCGGGACAGCCTCATTAGCACAGATACGCAGTATTTT.